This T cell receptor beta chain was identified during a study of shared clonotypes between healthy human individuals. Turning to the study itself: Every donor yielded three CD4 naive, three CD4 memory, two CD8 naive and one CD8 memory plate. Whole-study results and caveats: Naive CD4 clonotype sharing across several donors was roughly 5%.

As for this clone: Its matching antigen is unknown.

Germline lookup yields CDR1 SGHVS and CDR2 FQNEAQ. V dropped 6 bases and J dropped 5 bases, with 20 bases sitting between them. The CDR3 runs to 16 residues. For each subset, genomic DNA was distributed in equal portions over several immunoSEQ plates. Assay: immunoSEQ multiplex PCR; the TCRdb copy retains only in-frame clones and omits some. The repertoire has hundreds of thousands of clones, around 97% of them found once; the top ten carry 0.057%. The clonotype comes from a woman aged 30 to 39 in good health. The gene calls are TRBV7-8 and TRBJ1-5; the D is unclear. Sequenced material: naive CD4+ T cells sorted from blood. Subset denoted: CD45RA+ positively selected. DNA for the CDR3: TGTGCCAGCAGTTTTGTGGGCCGACGGTCGCATCAGCCCCAGCATTTT. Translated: CASSFVGRRSHQPQHF.